The rows below give T cell receptor beta chains drawn from one sample of a study of T cell changes during pregnancy in multiple sclerosis. Profiling relied on immunoSEQ multiplex PCR, and the TCRdb table lists in-frame clones only, not all of them. The sample includes some 76,000 clones, roughly 91% of them seen just once. The sample in question was CD4+ T cells from peripheral blood mononuclear cells, obtained after pregnancy. The source of these receptors is a female donor with multiple sclerosis, enrolled in a pregnancy study. Both conserved end residues are part of each CDR3. D genes are given only for firm matches. Size tells how often a clone was seen (once, few, many) or the class of an expanded clone, and some rows leave it out.

d_gene	v_gene	j_gene	abundance	CDR3nt	CDR3aa
TRBD2	TRBV6-1	TRBJ2-7	NA	TGTGCCAGCAGTGAACTTTCTAGCGGGAGACAGGGCGAGCAGTACTTC	CASSELSSGRQGEQYF
NA	TRBV6-5	TRBJ1-5	NA	TGTGCCAGCAGTTACTCGTCAGGTGCGGGTCAGCCCCAGCATTTT	CASSYSSGAGQPQHF
TRBD1	TRBV5-1	TRBJ1-1	NA	TGCGCCAGCAGGGTGGGAAACAGGGGGCCAGCTTTCTTT	CASRVGNRGPAFF
TRBD1	TRBV6-6	TRBJ1-2	NA	TGTGCCAGCAGCCGGACAGGGGACGGCTACACCTTC	CASSRTGDGYTF
NA	TRBV6-5	TRBJ1-1	NA	TGTGCCAGCACTCATCGAGGGGGGAACACTGAAGCTTTCTTT	CASTHRGGNTEAFF
TRBD2	TRBV9	TRBJ2-7	NA	TGTGCCAGCAGCGTAGCGGGGGGGGAGATCTACGAGCAGTACTTC	CASSVAGGEIYEQYF
NA	TRBV15	TRBJ1-5	NA	TGTGCCACCAGCAACCGCCCCCGGCAGCCCCAGCATTTT	CATSNRPRQPQHF
NA	TRBV5-1	TRBJ2-7	NA	TGCGCCAGCAGCATCCAGGGTGCCGACGAGCAGTACTTC	CASSIQGADEQYF
TRBD1	TRBV28	TRBJ2-1	NA	TGTGCCAGCAGTACCGGGACAGGGCTTCCCCGAGAGCAGTTCTTC	CASSTGTGLPREQFF
NA	TRBV30	TRBJ2-3	NA	TGTGCCTGGAGTGAAATCTGGAGCACCACAGATACGCAGTATTTT	CAWSEIWSTTDTQYF
NA	TRBV5-1	TRBJ2-3	NA	TGCGCCAGCAGCAGGAGGGGTACAGATACGCAGTATTTT	CASSRRGTDTQYF
NA	TRBV7-9	TRBJ1-1	NA	TGTGCCAGCAGCACCACATGGGAGGGGCGGAACACTGAAGCTTTCTTT	CASSTTWEGRNTEAFF
NA	TRBV7-9	TRBJ2-3	NA	TGTGCCAGCAGCCACACAGATACGCAGTATTTT	CASSHTDTQYF
TRBD1	TRBV27	TRBJ2-3	NA	TGTGCCAGCAGTTTCCGACAGGGGAGCACAGATACGCAGTATTTT	CASSFRQGSTDTQYF
NA	TRBV5-4	TRBJ2-6	NA	TGTGCCAGCAGCCCAGGACAGTTCTCCTCTGGGGCCAACGTCCTGACTTTC	CASSPGQFSSGANVLTF
TRBD1	TRBV19	TRBJ1-1	NA	TGTGCCAGTAGCAGGACAGGGAACACTGAAGCTTTCTTT	CASSRTGNTEAFF
NA	TRBV1	TRBJ1-6	once	TGCACCAGCAGCCAAGCCCCGACAGGGGAACACTCACCCCTCCACTTT	CTSSQAPTGEHSPLHF
NA	TRBV4-1	TRBJ2-2	medium-sized	TGCGCCAGCAGCCAAGTCGACATGGGGTTAGCGACCGGGGAGCTGTTTTTT	CASSQVDMGLATGELFF
TRBD1	TRBV30	TRBJ2-1	once	TGTGCCAGCGCGGACAGGGGCTACAATGAGCAGTTCTTC	CASADRGYNEQFF
TRBD1	TRBV2	TRBJ2-5	NA	TGTGCCAGTAGACAGGGGAGTAAGGAAGAGACCCAGTACTTC	CASRQGSKEETQYF
NA	TRBV2	TRBJ1-4	NA	TGTGCCAGCAGCCCTACAGGTACCATTGGAAAACTGTTTTTT	CASSPTGTIGKLFF
NA	TRBV13	TRBJ2-1	once	TGTGCCAGCAGCTTAGACGGGATAAGCGCAGATGAGCAGTTCTTC	CASSLDGISADEQFF
TRBD2	TRBV5-1	TRBJ2-7	NA	TGCGCCAGCAGCTTGGCAGCGGGACTAGCGGGAGCCAAGCAGTACTTC	CASSLAAGLAGAKQYF
TRBD2	TRBV7-6	TRBJ2-1	once	TGTGCCAGCAGCTTACGAGGGTCTAGCGGGGGGGCGGGGAATGAGCAGTTCTTC	CASSLRGSSGGAGNEQFF
NA	TRBV4-1	TRBJ1-3	NA	TGCGCCAGCAGCCAAGAGGGGGCCTTAAACTCTGGAAACACCATATATTTT	CASSQEGALNSGNTIYF
NA	TRBV19	TRBJ2-2	NA	TGTGCCAGTAGCAGGGCGGGACCCGCCGGGGAGCTGTTTTTT	CASSRAGPAGELFF
NA	TRBV11-1	TRBJ2-5	NA	TGTGCCAGCAGCTCTCCTTCAGGCGTTAAGGAGACCCAGTACTTC	CASSSPSGVKETQYF
TRBD1	TRBV5-8	TRBJ1-2	NA	TGTGCCAGCAGCTTGGGGAGACAGGGGTACTATGGCTACACCTTC	CASSLGRQGYYGYTF
NA	TRBV7-2	TRBJ2-7	NA	TGTGCCAGCAGCGACCAAACAGGGCTCTCCTACGAGCAGTACTTC	CASSDQTGLSYEQYF
TRBD2	TRBV5-1	TRBJ2-3	NA	TGCGCCAGCAGCTCCGAGCGGGAGGCGAGCACAGATACGCAGTATTTT	CASSSEREASTDTQYF
NA	TRBV5-4	TRBJ1-2	NA	TGTGCCAGCAGCTTACCGACAGTTGGCTACACCTTC	CASSLPTVGYTF
NA	TRBV7-6	TRBJ1-1	once	TGTGCCAGCAGCTTGAGGGGCGGGGGAAGCACTGAAGCTTTCTTT	CASSLRGGGSTEAFF
TRBD1	TRBV30	TRBJ1-2	NA	TGTGCCTGGAGTTCGGTAGAAGGGGGCCAGTATAGGTATGGCTACACCTTC	CAWSSVEGGQYRYGYTF
NA	TRBV2	TRBJ1-2	NA	TGTGCCAGCAGTACCCCCGGGAGACTCTATGGCTACACCTTC	CASSTPGRLYGYTF
NA	TRBV7-2	TRBJ1-2	NA	TGTGCCAGCAGCCCCCAATCGGGGGGAACAACAAGTTCTAACTATGGCTACACCTTC	CASSPQSGGTTSSNYGYTF
TRBD1	TRBV18	TRBJ1-2	NA	TGTGCCAGCACCCTATCCGGGACAGACTATGGCTACACCTTC	CASTLSGTDYGYTF